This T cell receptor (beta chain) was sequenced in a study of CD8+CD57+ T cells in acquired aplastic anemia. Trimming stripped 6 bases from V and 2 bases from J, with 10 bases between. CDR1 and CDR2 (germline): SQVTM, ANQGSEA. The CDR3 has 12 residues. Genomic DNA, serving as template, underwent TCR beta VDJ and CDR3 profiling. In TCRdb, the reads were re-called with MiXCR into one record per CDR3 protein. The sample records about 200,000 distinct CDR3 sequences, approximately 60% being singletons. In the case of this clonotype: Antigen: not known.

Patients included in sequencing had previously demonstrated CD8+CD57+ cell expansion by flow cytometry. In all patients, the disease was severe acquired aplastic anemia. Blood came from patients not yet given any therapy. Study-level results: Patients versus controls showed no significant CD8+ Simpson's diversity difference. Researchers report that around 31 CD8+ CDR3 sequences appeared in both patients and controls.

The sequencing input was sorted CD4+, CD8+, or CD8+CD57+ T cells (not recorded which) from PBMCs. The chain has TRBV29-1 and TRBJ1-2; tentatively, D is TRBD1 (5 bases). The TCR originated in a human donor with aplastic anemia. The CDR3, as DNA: TGCAGCGTGGACAACAGAAACTATGGCTACACCTTC. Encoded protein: CSVDNRNYGYTF.